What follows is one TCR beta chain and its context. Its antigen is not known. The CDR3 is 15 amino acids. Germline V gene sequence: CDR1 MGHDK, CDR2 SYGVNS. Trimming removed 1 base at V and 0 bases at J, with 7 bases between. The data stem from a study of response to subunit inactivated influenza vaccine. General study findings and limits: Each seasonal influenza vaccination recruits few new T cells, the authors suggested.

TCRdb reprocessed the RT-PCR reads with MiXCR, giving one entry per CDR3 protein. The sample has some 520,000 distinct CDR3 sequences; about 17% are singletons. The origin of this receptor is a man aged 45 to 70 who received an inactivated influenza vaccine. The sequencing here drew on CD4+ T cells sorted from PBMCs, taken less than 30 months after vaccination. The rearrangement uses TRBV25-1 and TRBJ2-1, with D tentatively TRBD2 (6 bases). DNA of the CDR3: TGTGCCAGCAGTGAATGGAGGGCCTCCTACAATGAGCAGTTCTTC. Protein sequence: CASSEWRASYNEQFF.